This entry lists 3 T cell receptor beta chains sequenced from one sample in a study of breast tumors, draining lymph nodes, adjacent tissues. The lymph nodes were axillary draining lymph nodes from breast cancer patients. TCRdb analysed the multiplex PCR reads with MiXCR anew, one entry per CDR3 protein. The sample has approximately 130,000 distinct CDR3 sequences, 20% to 25% seen once. Input material: axillary lymph node tissue. The receptor set was obtained from a female donor with breast cancer. Some clones in this sample may be carry-over from other donors' samples.

Turning to this clonotype: Just one base apart from a much larger clone, this may be a read error. The V call is TRBV18, the J call TRBJ2-3; 7 bases agree with TRBD2. This CDR3 contains 16 residues. Germline loops: CDR1 KGHSH, CDR2 LQKENI. The DNA for the CDR3 is TGTGCCAGCTCAACTCAGGGACTATTTTACACAGGTACGCAGTATTTT. This gives the protein CASSTQGLFYTGTQYF.

This clonotype was seen at least ten times. The genes are TRBV7-2 and TRBJ2-1; D is possibly TRBD1 (5 bases). CDR1 is SGHTA, CDR2 FQGNSA, per germline. This CDR3 has 15 residues. The V gene lost 5 bases and the J gene lost 7 bases, with 18 bases spanning the gap. The CDR3 loop reads CASSRRRGSGNEQFF. The CDR3 bases are TGTGCCAGCAGCCGTCGAAGGGGTTCAGGGAATGAGCAGTTCTTC.

This clonotype was seen repeatedly, ten times or more. The rearrangement uses TRBV4-1 and TRBJ1-3, with D hard to call. This CDR3 has 15 residues. The V gene's germline CDR1 is MGHRA and CDR2 YSYEKL. Trimming stripped 4 bases from V and 0 bases from J, with 10 bases between. The CDR3 nucleotides are TGCGCCAGCAGCCCTGGACGTATCTCTGGAAACACCATATATTTT. Protein sequence: CASSPGRISGNTIYF.